This is a list of T cell receptor beta chains from one sample in a study of blood T cell repertoires in COVID-19. Sequencing used immunoSEQ multiplex PCR; TCRdb keeps in-frame clones, though not all of them. The sample has about 160,000 clones, approximately 84% seen once. Material: peripheral blood. Receptors were obtained from a woman over 75 with acute or convalescent COVID-19. Both conserved end residues are part of each CDR3. The order of the fields is D gene, V gene, CDR3 protein. The D gene is left open where the match is weak.

>-|TRBV6-4
CAGGQQLDSPLHF
>TRBD1|TRBV6-6
CASSYLKAGGEQYF
>-|TRBV5-1
CASSPPLSESTDTQYF
>TRBD2|TRBV4-3
CASSQDRHGLAMNEQFF
>TRBD1|TRBV24-1
CATSDRTGDYGYTF
>TRBD2|TRBV5-1
CASSLAGGFSYEQYF
>TRBD1|TRBV29-1
CSARTGNKQPQHF
>-|TRBV29-1
CSARGRGETQYF
>TRBD2|TRBV10-1
CASSEPETSFEQFF
>-|TRBV14
CASSQGSFLQGSEQYF
>-|TRBV6-2/TRBV6-3
CASSTPRIQQYF
>-|TRBV18
CASSPFGQQNTEAFF
>TRBD1|TRBV30
CAWKGTGSYYGYTF
>TRBD1|TRBV7-2
CASSRNRDRGYEQYF
>TRBD1|TRBV5-1
CASSLGGTASYEQYF
>-|TRBV30
CAWDQGPDTQYF
>-|TRBV18
CASSPGRDIYGYTF
>TRBD1|TRBV2
CASSVIAGQGSGELFF
>-|TRBV3-1/TRBV3-2
CASSPRDWTYEQYF
>TRBD1|TRBV19
CASRKTGAAGANVLTF
>TRBD1|TRBV30
CAWIHGQGNGYTF
>TRBD2|TRBV4-3
CASSQDMAGGFTLAKNIQYF
>-|TRBV21-1
CALSGGKTEAFF
>-|TRBV12-3/TRBV12-4
CASNSPRGELFF
>-|TRBV7-9
CASSLGRSNEKLFF
>-|TRBV27
CASQGDTNTEAFF
>-|TRBV18
CASSPPQGGKGYTF
>TRBD1|TRBV19
CASSGQGINYGYTF
>-|TRBV18
CASSPPGQGEVFF
>TRBD1|TRBV6-5
CASSYRGQVEAFF
>TRBD1|TRBV18
CASSPGQAENSPLHF
>TRBD1|TRBV9
CASSVTGGIMNTEAFF
>-|TRBV27
CASSLGRDKPWDEQYF
>-|TRBV19
CASSIVESYRAKNIQYF
>-|TRBV5-1
CASSSGAGPTEAFF
>-|TRBV5-1
CASSLVTAGEEKLFF
>TRBD1|TRBV7-8
CASSFGTAISYEQYF
>-|TRBV15
CATSRGGTDNYGYTF
>-|TRBV19
CASSKTVGNTIYF
>-|TRBV19
CASSTQGSGANVLTF